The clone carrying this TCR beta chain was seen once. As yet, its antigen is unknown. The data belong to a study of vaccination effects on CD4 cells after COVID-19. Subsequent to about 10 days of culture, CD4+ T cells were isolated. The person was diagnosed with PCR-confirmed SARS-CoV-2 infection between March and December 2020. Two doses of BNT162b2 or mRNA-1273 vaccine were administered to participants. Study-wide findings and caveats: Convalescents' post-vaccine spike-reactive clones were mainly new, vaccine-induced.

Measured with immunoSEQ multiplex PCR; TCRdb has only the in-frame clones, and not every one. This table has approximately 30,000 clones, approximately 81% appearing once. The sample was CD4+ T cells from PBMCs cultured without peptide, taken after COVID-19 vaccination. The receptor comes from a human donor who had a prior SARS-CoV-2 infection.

In DNA form, the CDR3 reads TGTGCCAGTAGTAGACCGGGGGAAAACACCATATATTTT. This encodes CASSRPGENTIYF. V and J are TRBV19 and TRBJ1-3; TRBD1 is a possible D gene (5 bases). The CDR3 extends over 13 amino acids. V dropped 4 bases and J dropped 6 bases, with 10 bases sitting between them. Germline V gene data show CDR1 as LNHDA and CDR2 as SQIVND (reference sequence).